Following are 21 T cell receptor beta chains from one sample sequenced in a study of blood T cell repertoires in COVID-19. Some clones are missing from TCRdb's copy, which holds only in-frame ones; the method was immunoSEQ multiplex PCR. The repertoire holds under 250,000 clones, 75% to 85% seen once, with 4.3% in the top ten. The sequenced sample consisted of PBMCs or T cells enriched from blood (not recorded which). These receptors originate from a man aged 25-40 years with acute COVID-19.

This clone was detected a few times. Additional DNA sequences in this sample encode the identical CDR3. For the CDR3, the DNA is TGTGCCAGCAGCCCGAGGGGGCCAGATACGCAGTATTTT. It yields the protein CASSPRGPDTQYF. This sequence joins TRBV7-9 and TRBJ2-3, with TRBD1 identical over 7 bases. The CDR3 length is 13 residues. With 5 bases clipped from V and 4 bases from J, the junction kept 3 bases outside the gene matches. Per germline, CDR1 SEHNR and CDR2 FQNEAQ (reference sequence).

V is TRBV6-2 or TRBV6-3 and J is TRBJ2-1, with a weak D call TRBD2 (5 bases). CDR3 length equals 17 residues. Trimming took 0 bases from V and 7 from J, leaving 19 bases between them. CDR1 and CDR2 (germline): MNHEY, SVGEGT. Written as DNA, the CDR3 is TGTGCCAGCAGTTACTCTTGGAGGCGGCTCCTGTCTAATGAGCAGTTCTTC. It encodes CASSYSWRRLLSNEQFF.

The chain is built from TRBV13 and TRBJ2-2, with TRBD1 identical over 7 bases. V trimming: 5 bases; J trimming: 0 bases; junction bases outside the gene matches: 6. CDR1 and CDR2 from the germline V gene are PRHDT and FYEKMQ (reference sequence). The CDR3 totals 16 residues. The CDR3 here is CASSPRGTANTGELFF. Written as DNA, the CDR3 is TGTGCCAGCAGCCCAAGGGGGACAGCGAACACCGGGGAGCTGTTTTTT.

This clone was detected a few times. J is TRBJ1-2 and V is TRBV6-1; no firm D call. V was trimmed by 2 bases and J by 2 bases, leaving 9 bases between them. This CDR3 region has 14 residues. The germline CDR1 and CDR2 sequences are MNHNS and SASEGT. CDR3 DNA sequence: TGTGCCAGCAGTGAACTTGGCGGAAACTATGGCTACACCTTC. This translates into CASSELGGNYGYTF.

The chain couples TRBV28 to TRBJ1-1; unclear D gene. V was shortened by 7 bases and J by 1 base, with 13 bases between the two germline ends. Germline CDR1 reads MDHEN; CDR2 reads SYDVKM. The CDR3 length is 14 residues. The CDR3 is CASNPRVPNTEAFF. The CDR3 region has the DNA TGTGCCAGCAACCCACGGGTTCCGAACACTGAAGCTTTCTTT.

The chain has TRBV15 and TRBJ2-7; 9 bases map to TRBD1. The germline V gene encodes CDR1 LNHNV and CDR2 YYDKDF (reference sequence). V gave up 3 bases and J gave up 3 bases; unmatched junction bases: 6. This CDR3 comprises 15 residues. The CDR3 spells CATSRIGTGHYEQYF. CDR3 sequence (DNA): TGTGCCACCAGCAGGATCGGGACAGGGCACTACGAGCAGTACTTC.

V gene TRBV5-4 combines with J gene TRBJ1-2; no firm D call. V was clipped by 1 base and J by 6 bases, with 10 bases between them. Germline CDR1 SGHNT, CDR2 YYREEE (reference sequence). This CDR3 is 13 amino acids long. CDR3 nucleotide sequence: TGTGCCAGCAGCTTGAATGTTGTTAATGGCTACACCTTC. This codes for CASSLNVVNGYTF.

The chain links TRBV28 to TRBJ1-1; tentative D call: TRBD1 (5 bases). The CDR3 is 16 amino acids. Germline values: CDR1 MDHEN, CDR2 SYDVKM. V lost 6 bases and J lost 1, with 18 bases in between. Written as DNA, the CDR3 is TGTGCCAGCAGCTCAGGGTTCTCGGTCCCGAACACTGAAGCTTTCTTT. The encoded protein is CASSSGFSVPNTEAFF.

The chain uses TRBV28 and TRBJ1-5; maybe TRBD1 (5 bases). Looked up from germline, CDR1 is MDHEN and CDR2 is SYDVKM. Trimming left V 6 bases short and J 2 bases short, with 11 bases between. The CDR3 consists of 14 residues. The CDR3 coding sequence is TGTGCCAGCAGATACGAAGGGGGCAATCAGCCCCAGCATTTT. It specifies CASRYEGGNQPQHF.

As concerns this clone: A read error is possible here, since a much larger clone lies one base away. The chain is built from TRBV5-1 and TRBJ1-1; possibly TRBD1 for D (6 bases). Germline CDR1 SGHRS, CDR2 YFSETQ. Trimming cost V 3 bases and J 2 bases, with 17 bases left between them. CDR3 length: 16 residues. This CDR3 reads CASSSGQLYINTEAFF. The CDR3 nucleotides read TGCGCCAGCAGCTCCGGACAGCTATACATAAACACTGAAGCTTTCTTT.

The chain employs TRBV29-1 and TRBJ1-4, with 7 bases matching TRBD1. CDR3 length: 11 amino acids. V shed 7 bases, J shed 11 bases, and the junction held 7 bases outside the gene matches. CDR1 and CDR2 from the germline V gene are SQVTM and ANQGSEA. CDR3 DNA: TGCAGCGCGGACCGGACAGGTAAACTGTTTTTT. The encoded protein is CSADRTGKLFF.

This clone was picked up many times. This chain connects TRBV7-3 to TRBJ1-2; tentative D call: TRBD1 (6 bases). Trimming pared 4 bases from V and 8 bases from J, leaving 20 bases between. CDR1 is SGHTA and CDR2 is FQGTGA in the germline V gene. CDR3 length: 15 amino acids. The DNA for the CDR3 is TGTGCCAGCAGCTCCTCGGGACATCAAATAGGGGGCTACACCTTC. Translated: CASSSSGHQIGGYTF.

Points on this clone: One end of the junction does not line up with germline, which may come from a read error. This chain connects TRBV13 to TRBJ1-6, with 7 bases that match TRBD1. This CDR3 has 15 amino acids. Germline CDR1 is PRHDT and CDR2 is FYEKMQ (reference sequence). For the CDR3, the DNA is TGTGCCAGCAGCATAGGACAGGCTTATAATTCACCCCTCCACTTT. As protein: CASSIGQAYNSPLHF. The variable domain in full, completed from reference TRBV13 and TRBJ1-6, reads AAGVIQSPRHLIKEKRETATLKCYPIPRHDTVYWYQQGPGQDPQFLISFYEKMQSDKGSIPDRFSAQQFSDYHSELNMSSLELGDSALYFCASSIGQAYNSPLHFGNGTRLTVT.

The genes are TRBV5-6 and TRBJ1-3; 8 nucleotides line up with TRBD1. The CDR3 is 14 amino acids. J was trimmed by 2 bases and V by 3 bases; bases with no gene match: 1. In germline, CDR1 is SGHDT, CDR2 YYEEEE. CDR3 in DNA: TGTGCCAGCAGCTCGACAGGGGCTGGAAACACCATATATTTT. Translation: CASSSTGAGNTIYF. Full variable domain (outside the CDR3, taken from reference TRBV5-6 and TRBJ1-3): DAGVTQSPTHLIKTRGQQVTLRCSPKSGHDTVSWYQQALGQGPQFIFQYYEEEERQRGNFPDRFSGHQFPNYSSELNVNALLLGDSALYLCASSSTGAGNTIYFGEGSWLTVV.

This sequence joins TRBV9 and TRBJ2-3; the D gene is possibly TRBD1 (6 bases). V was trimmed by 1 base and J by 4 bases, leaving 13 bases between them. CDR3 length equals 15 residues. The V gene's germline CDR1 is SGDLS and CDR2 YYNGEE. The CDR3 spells CASSVSGAVADTQYF. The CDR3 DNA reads TGTGCCAGCAGCGTATCAGGGGCTGTCGCAGATACGCAGTATTTT.

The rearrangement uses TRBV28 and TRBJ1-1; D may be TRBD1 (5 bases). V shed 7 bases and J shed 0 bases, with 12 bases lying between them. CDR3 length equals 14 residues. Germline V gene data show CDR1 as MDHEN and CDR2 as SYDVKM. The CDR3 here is CASTFAGVNTEAFF. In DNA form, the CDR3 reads TGTGCCAGCACCTTCGCGGGGGTGAACACTGAAGCTTTCTTT.

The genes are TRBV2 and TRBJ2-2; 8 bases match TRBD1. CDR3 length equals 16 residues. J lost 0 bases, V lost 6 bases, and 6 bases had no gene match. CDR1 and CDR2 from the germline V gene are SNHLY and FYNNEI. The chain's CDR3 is CASRAQGAANTGELFF. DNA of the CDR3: TGTGCCAGCAGGGCGCAGGGGGCTGCGAACACCGGGGAGCTGTTTTTT. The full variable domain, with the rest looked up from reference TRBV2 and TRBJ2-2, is EPEVTQTPSHQVTQMGQEVILRCVPISNHLYFYWYRQILGQKVEFLVSFYNNEISEKSEIFDDQFSVERPDGSNFTLKIRSTKLEDSAMYFCASRAQGAANTGELFFGEGSRLTVL.

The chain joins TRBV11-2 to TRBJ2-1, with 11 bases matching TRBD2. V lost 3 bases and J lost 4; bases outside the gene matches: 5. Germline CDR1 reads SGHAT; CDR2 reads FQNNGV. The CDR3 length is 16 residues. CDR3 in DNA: TGTGCCAGCAGCTTCTCTAGCGGGGGGTTATACAATGAGCAGTTCTTC. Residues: CASSFSSGGLYNEQFF.

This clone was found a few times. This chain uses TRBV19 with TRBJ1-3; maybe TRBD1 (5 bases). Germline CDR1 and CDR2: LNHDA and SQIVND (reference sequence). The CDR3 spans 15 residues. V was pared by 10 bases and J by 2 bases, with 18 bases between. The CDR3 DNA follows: TGTGCCACAGAGGACCTGGGGGGAACTGGAAACACCATATATTTT. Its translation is CATEDLGGTGNTIYF.

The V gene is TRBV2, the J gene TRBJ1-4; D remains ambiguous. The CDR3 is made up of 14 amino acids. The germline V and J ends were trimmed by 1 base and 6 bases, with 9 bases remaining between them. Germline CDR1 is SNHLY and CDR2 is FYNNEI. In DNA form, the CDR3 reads TGTGCCAGCAGTGAAGGGTTGGGAGATGAAAAACTGTTTTTT. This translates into CASSEGLGDEKLFF. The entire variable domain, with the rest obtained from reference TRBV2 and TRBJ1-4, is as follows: EPEVTQTPSHQVTQMGQEVILRCVPISNHLYFYWYRQILGQKVEFLVSFYNNEISEKSEIFDDQFSVERPDGSNFTLKIRSTKLEDSAMYFCASSEGLGDEKLFFGSGTQLSVL.

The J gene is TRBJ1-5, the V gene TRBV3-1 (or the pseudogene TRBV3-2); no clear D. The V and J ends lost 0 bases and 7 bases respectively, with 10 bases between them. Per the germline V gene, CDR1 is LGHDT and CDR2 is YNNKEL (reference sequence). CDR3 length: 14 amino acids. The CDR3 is CASSQDPGGQPQHF. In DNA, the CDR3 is TGTGCCAGCAGCCAAGACCCGGGTGGACAGCCCCAGCATTTT.